This is a list of T cell receptor beta chains from one sample in a study of T-cell reconstitution after alpha-beta-depleted transplantation in children. From the PCR reads, TCRdb called clonotypes with MiXCR, one entry per CDR3 protein. This sample has hundreds of thousands of distinct CDR3 sequences, with around 13% found just once. The material was PBMCs, mostly from graft donor cells, obtained 360 days after TCRalphabeta/CD19-depleted stem cell transplant. These receptors were collected from a male patient younger than 18 who had a stem cell transplant for acute myeloid leukemia, so the T cells may come from the graft donor. Both conserved end residues are part of each CDR3. A D gene is named only where the DNA matches it firmly. Expanded clones are given a class, and other clones once, few, many or no size at all.

TGCGCCAGCAGCCAGGGGACAGGGGTCGAGCAGTACTTC	CASSQGTGVEQYF	TRBV4-3	few	13	TRBD1	TRBJ2-7
TGTGCCAGCTCACCACTAGGAGGACCCTCCTACAATGAGCAGTTCTTC	CASSPLGGPSYNEQFF	TRBV18	few	16	NA	TRBJ2-1
TGTGCCAGCAGCTTCGCCCTGGGCTCTAGCTACGAGCAGTACTTC	CASSFALGSSYEQYF	TRBV7-9	once	15	NA	TRBJ2-7
TGCAGTGCTAGCTTGGTAGTAAAAGATACGCAGTATTTT	CSASLVVKDTQYF	TRBV20-1	NA	13	NA	TRBJ2-3
TGCAGTGCTAGACCCCCCGGGACTAGCGTCGACACCGGGGAGCTGTTTTTT	CSARPPGTSVDTGELFF	TRBV20-1	few	17	TRBD2	TRBJ2-2
TGTGCCAGCAGCGTAGAGCCTAGCGGGGACGAGCAGTACTTC	CASSVEPSGDEQYF	TRBV9	NA	14	TRBD2	TRBJ2-7
TGCAGTGCTACGAGTCTCAACAATGAGCAGTTCTTC	CSATSLNNEQFF	TRBV20-1	many	12	NA	TRBJ2-1
TGCGCCAGCAGCCAACACGCCTCCACTAGCGGGATAGCCAAAAACATTCAGTACTTC	CASSQHASTSGIAKNIQYF	TRBV4-1	NA	19	TRBD2	TRBJ2-4
TGTGCCAGCAGCAAAGACGGAGAAGTGTTACATACCTACGAGCAGTACTTC	CASSKDGEVLHTYEQYF	TRBV21-1	few	17	NA	TRBJ2-7
TGCGCCAGCAGCGGGACAGGGGTGACCCAGACCCAGTACTTC	CASSGTGVTQTQYF	TRBV5-1	few	14	TRBD1	TRBJ2-5
TGTGCCAGCAGTGAACTCCGACTAGCGGGAAGATACAATGAGCAGTTCTTC	CASSELRLAGRYNEQFF	TRBV25-1	NA	17	TRBD2	TRBJ2-1
TGCGCCAGCAGCTTCGGTCGGGCAAGCACAGATACGCAGTATTTT	CASSFGRASTDTQYF	TRBV5-1	NA	15	NA	TRBJ2-3
TGTGCCAGCAGCTTTGCTGCCCTTACCGGGGAGCTGTTTTTT	CASSFAALTGELFF	TRBV11-3	few	14	NA	TRBJ2-2
TGTGCCACCCTTGGACGCAACAATGAGCAGTTCTTC	CATLGRNNEQFF	TRBV24-1	many	12	NA	TRBJ2-1
TGTGCCAGCTCAGAGGGGACAGGGCATCAGCCCCAGCATTTT	CASSEGTGHQPQHF	TRBV18	few	14	TRBD1	TRBJ1-5
TGCAGTGCCCACTGGACAGGGAGCCACGAGCAGTACTTC	CSAHWTGSHEQYF	TRBV20-1	few	13	TRBD1	TRBJ2-7
TGTGCCAGCAGCCCCGGGACTCTGGAAAAACTGTTTTTT	CASSPGTLEKLFF	TRBV6-5	many	13	NA	TRBJ1-4
TGTGCCAGCAGCGGACCGACTAGCGGGATGACACGCTCCTACAATGAGCAGTTCTTC	CASSGPTSGMTRSYNEQFF	TRBV11-1	NA	19	TRBD2	TRBJ2-1
TGCAGCGTTGAAATAACGGGAGCCTCCTACGAGCAGTACTTC	CSVEITGASYEQYF	TRBV29-1	many	14	NA	TRBJ2-7
TGTGCCAGCAGCAAAAAACGGACAGTTGGCTCCTACGAGCAGTACTTC	CASSKKRTVGSYEQYF	TRBV7-2	NA	16	NA	TRBJ2-7
TGTGCCAGCAGCAGTGTTCCCCCGGGACTAGCGGTATCAGGAGGCGAGCAGTACTTC	CASSSVPPGLAVSGGEQYF	TRBV11-2	few	19	TRBD2	TRBJ2-7
TGCAGTGCTAGGGGACAGGGTAATCAGCCCCAGCATTTT	CSARGQGNQPQHF	TRBV20-1	many	13	TRBD1	TRBJ1-5
TGTGCCAGCAGCCCCCGCGGGATGACCTACGAGCAGTACTTC	CASSPRGMTYEQYF	TRBV9	few	14	NA	TRBJ2-7
TGCAGCGTTGAAGACAGGGGGGTCTACAATGAGCAGTTCTTC	CSVEDRGVYNEQFF	TRBV29-1	few	14	NA	TRBJ2-1
TGTGCCACCAGCAGCGGGACAGGGACATCTAACTATGGCTACACCTTC	CATSSGTGTSNYGYTF	TRBV15	few	16	TRBD1	TRBJ1-2
TGTGCCAGCAGCTTGCTTAACGACTCGGCAGAGACCCAGTACTTC	CASSLLNDSAETQYF	TRBV5-6	few	15	NA	TRBJ2-5
TGTGCCAGCAGTGTTCAAAGGACTAGCGGGAGAACCTACAATGAGCAGTTCTTC	CASSVQRTSGRTYNEQFF	TRBV2	NA	18	TRBD2	TRBJ2-1
TGTGCCAGCACCCCGCCCTACCGGGCCGATGAGCAGTTCTTC	CASTPPYRADEQFF	TRBV28	NA	14	NA	TRBJ2-1
TGTGCCAGCAGTTACTCGAAGCGGACAGGGGAAGAGCAGTACTTC	CASSYSKRTGEEQYF	TRBV6-2/TRBV6-3	NA	15	TRBD1	TRBJ2-7
TGTGCCAGCAGTTTCCGCCCGCTCTACGAGCAGTACTTC	CASSFRPLYEQYF	TRBV12-3/TRBV12-4	many	13	NA	TRBJ2-7
TGTGCCAGCAGTTTACGGTTACTAGCGGGTCTAAGTCCCACCGGGGAGCTGTTTTTT	CASSLRLLAGLSPTGELFF	TRBV28	NA	19	TRBD2	TRBJ2-2